The next 29 T cell receptor beta chains were all read from a single sample in a study of shared clonotypes between healthy human individuals. Here immunoSEQ multiplex PCR was the method, and the copy in TCRdb shows in-frame clones only, minus some. The top ten hold about 0.13% of the sample, which has some 2 million clones, over 85% seen once. Specimen: naive CD4+ T cells sorted from blood. The sample's subset: CD45RA+ positively selected. These receptors were taken from a man younger than 35 in good health.

CDR3 sequence (DNA): TGTGCCAGCAGCTCCCACGGGACAGGGTCTTTTGAAGCTTTCTTT. Translated, it gives CASSSHGTGSFEAFF. The genes are TRBV6-5 and TRBJ1-1, with TRBD1 identical over 9 bases. J gave up 7 bases and V 6 bases, and 12 bases lay outside the gene matches. The CDR3 covers 15 residues. Per the germline V gene, CDR1 is MNHEY and CDR2 is SVGAGI.

The chain employs TRBV5-4 and TRBJ1-1, with a possible D match to TRBD1 (6 bases). The V gene lost 4 bases and the J gene lost 0 bases, with 13 bases spanning the gap. Germline-derived CDR1 and CDR2 are SGHNT and YYREEE (reference sequence). This CDR3 has 15 residues. The DNA of the CDR3 is TGTGCCAGCAGCCATTACCGGGACATGAACACTGAAGCTTTCTTT. As protein: CASSHYRDMNTEAFF.

The chain joins TRBV7-9 to TRBJ2-2; D gene unclear. Germline loops: CDR1 SEHNR, CDR2 FQNEAQ (reference sequence). Trimming took 6 bases from V and 4 from J, leaving 3 bases between them. The CDR3 has 11 amino acids. The CDR3 reads CASSTTGELFF. CDR3 nucleotide sequence: TGTGCCAGCAGTACCACCGGGGAGCTGTTTTTT.

J is TRBJ2-7 and V is TRBV5-1, with TRBD1 as a possible D gene (5 bases). In germline, CDR1 is SGHRS, CDR2 YFSETQ. CDR3 length equals 16 residues. Trimming removed 0 bases from V and 2 bases from J, with 15 bases in between. CDR3 residues: CASSLAQGVTAYEQYF. The CDR3 DNA sequence: TGCGCCAGCAGCTTGGCCCAAGGGGTGACGGCCTACGAGCAGTACTTC. Filled out from reference TRBV5-1 and TRBJ2-7, the complete variable domain reads KAGVTQTPRYLIKTRGQQVTLSCSPISGHRSVSWYQQTPGQGLQFLFEYFSETQRNKGNFPGRFSGRQFSNSRSEMNVSTLELGDSALYLCASSLAQGVTAYEQYFGPGTRLTVT.

The chain couples TRBV6-6 to TRBJ2-7, with D possibly being TRBD1 (5 bases). Germline V gene sequence: CDR1 MNHNY, CDR2 SVGAGI (reference sequence). V gave up 4 bases and J gave up 3 bases, with 16 bases separating them. This CDR3 is built from 15 residues. The CDR3 is CASSLTTGFIYEQYF. The CDR3 DNA reads TGTGCCAGCAGTTTAACAACAGGTTTTATCTACGAGCAGTACTTC.

The chain carries TRBV2 and TRBJ1-5; weak D call: TRBD1 (6 bases). V was shortened by 3 bases and J by 2 bases, with 14 bases between the two germline ends. Looked up from germline, CDR1 is SNHLY and CDR2 is FYNNEI. The CDR3 is made up of 16 amino acids. The CDR3 DNA follows: TGTGCCAGCAGTGACCGGGGCAGGGGAGGCAATCAGCCCCAGCATTTT. Amino acids: CASSDRGRGGNQPQHF.

The chain is built from TRBV7-8 and TRBJ2-7; TRBD2 matches 10 bases. Germline V gene sequence: CDR1 SGHVS, CDR2 FQNEAQ. The CDR3 consists of 15 residues. The V and J ends lost 0 bases and 3 bases, in that order; junction bases with no gene match: 2. CDR3 residues: CASSLALAGVYEQYF. The DNA of the CDR3 is TGTGCCAGCAGCTTAGCGCTAGCGGGAGTCTACGAGCAGTACTTC.

The chain carries TRBV5-6 and TRBJ1-2; TRBD1 agrees at 10 bases. This CDR3 is 16 amino acids long. Germline V gene data show CDR1 as SGHDT and CDR2 as YYEEEE. The V and J ends lost 4 bases and 7 bases, in that order; junction bases with no gene match: 13. In DNA, the CDR3 is TGTGCCAGCAGCCTCCTCGACAGGGGGCAGTGGACTGGCTACACCTTC. This sequence encodes CASSLLDRGQWTGYTF.

The chain links TRBV10-1 to TRBJ2-6, with 11 bases fitting TRBD1. Germline V lookup: CDR1 WNHNN, CDR2 SYGVQD (reference sequence). This CDR3 comprises 17 residues. Trimming removed 7 bases from V and 1 base from J; junction bases left unmatched: 6. The CDR3 here is CASIGQGALSGANVLTF. In DNA form, the CDR3 reads TGCGCCAGCATTGGACAGGGGGCGTTGTCTGGGGCCAACGTCCTGACTTTC.

The chain recombines TRBV4-1 with TRBJ2-5, with 7 bases matching TRBD1. Trimming at V came to 4 bases and at J to 0 bases, leaving 8 bases not matched to a gene. Per the germline V gene, CDR1 is MGHRA and CDR2 is YSYEKL. The CDR3 extends over 16 amino acids. CDR3 residues: CASSRDGTADQETQYF. The CDR3, as DNA: TGCGCCAGCAGCCGCGATGGGACAGCCGACCAAGAGACCCAGTACTTC.

This CDR3 reads CASSLGRANYGYTF. CDR3 bases: TGTGCCAGCAGTTTGGGCAGAGCTAACTATGGCTACACCTTC. The chain combines TRBV27 with TRBJ1-2; D is undetermined. The CDR3 extends over 14 amino acids. Between the trimmed V and J ends, which lost 3 bases and 0 bases, there was a span of 8 bases. Germline values: CDR1 MNHEY, CDR2 SMNVEV (reference sequence).

J is TRBJ1-2 and V is TRBV6-1, with D hard to call. The germline CDR1 and CDR2 sequences are MNHNS and SASEGT. The CDR3 contains 15 residues. V gave up 0 bases and J gave up 4 bases, with 12 bases separating them. The CDR3 DNA reads TGTGCCAGCAGTGAAGCCGGACGGACGTTCTATGGCTACACCTTC. It yields the protein CASSEAGRTFYGYTF.

The CDR3 loop reads CASSVQGDKNIQYF. Written as DNA, the CDR3 is TGTGCCAGCAGTGTACAGGGGGACAAAAACATTCAGTACTTC. This rearrangement joins TRBV2 to TRBJ2-4; 8 bases map to TRBD1. Germline loops: CDR1 SNHLY, CDR2 FYNNEI. This CDR3 is 14 amino acids long. The V segment lost 4 bases and the J segment 3 bases; nucleotides outside the gene matches: 2.

This chain joins TRBV15 and TRBJ2-7; D gene unclear. Germline V CDR1 and CDR2: LNHNV, YYDKDF (reference sequence). The CDR3 runs to 14 residues. Trimming shortened V by 4 bases and J by 3 bases, and 13 bases separated the two germline ends. The CDR3 DNA reads as TGTGCCACCAGCAAAGAGGCAGCCCTCTACGAGCAGTACTTC. The encoded protein is CATSKEAALYEQYF.

The V call is TRBV10-3, the J call TRBJ2-1; TRBD2 is a possible D gene (5 bases). Trimming took off 3 bases at V and 10 bases at J, with 13 bases between the two ends. The germline CDR1 and CDR2 sequences are ENHRY and SYGVKD. CDR3 size: 13 residues. The CDR3 loop reads CAISDGNLGEQFF. In nucleotides, the CDR3 is TGTGCCATCAGTGACGGGAATCTCGGGGAGCAGTTCTTC.

The gene calls are TRBV10-3 and TRBJ2-2; maybe TRBD2 (6 bases). Germline V lookup: CDR1 ENHRY, CDR2 SYGVKD. The V and J ends lost 0 bases and 10 bases respectively, with 12 bases between them. The CDR3 totals 14 residues. The CDR3 here is CAISESLGGAELFF. The CDR3 DNA sequence: TGTGCCATCAGTGAGTCGCTCGGCGGGGCGGAGCTGTTTTTT.

The sample holds one count of this clone. The chain recombines TRBV5-1 with TRBJ2-1; D gene ambiguous. Germline V lookup: CDR1 SGHRS, CDR2 YFSETQ. Trimming left V 0 bases short and J 5 bases short, with 9 bases between. The CDR3 is 14 amino acids. Here the CDR3 DNA reads TGCGCCAGCAGCTTGGGATCCGGCGACAATGAGCAGTTCTTC. Its translation is CASSLGSGDNEQFF.

V and J are TRBV10-1 and TRBJ1-1; tentative D call: TRBD1 (5 bases). Trimming shortened V by 2 bases and J by 6 bases, and 10 bases separated the two germline ends. This CDR3 contains 13 residues. CDR1 is WNHNN and CDR2 is SYGVQD in the germline V gene (reference sequence). The CDR3 is CASSERGGAEAFF. In DNA, the CDR3 is TGCGCCAGCAGTGAGCGGGGGGGGGCTGAAGCTTTCTTT.

The chain uses TRBV27 and TRBJ2-7, with unresolved D. There are 13 residues in the CDR3. In germline, CDR1 is MNHEY, CDR2 SMNVEV (reference sequence). Trimming cost V 4 bases and J 3 bases, with 10 bases left between them. The CDR3 bases are TGTGCCAGCAGTTCCCGACCCTTCTACGAGCAGTACTTC. Its protein is CASSSRPFYEQYF.

The chain carries TRBV7-9 and TRBJ2-5; D call uncertain. The CDR3 consists of 14 residues. In germline, CDR1 is SEHNR, CDR2 FQNEAQ (reference sequence). Trimming pared 5 bases from V and 9 bases from J, leaving 19 bases between. The DNA of the CDR3 is TGTGCCAGCAGCGCCCCCTTCCCCGAATTTGCCCAGTACTTC. Translation: CASSAPFPEFAQYF.

This chain joins TRBV5-6 and TRBJ2-7; TRBD2 agrees at 15 bases. CDR3 length: 18 residues. The ends lost 5 bases at V and 2 bases at J; junction bases unmatched: 11. Germline lookup yields CDR1 SGHDT and CDR2 YYEEEE. This CDR3 is CASSGTGTSGGITYEQYF. DNA of the CDR3: TGTGCCAGCAGTGGGACCGGGACTAGCGGGGGGATCACCTACGAGCAGTACTTC.

The CDR3 is CASSITTSGGSYEQYF. The CDR3 DNA reads TGCGCCAGCAGCATTACGACTAGCGGGGGGTCCTACGAGCAGTACTTC. The chain joins TRBV5-1 to TRBJ2-7; TRBD2 matches 13 bases. Germline assignment: CDR1 SGHRS and CDR2 YFSETQ. V shed 4 bases, J shed 1 base, and the junction held 5 bases outside the gene matches. CDR3 length: 16 residues.

The chain has TRBV6-5 and TRBJ2-7; no clear D. CDR1 is MNHEY, CDR2 SVGAGI, per germline. V dropped 8 bases and J dropped 2 bases, with 10 bases sitting between them. The CDR3 runs to 12 residues. The CDR3 loop reads CASGDFTYEQYF. CDR3 nucleotide sequence: TGTGCCAGCGGTGACTTTACCTACGAGCAGTACTTC.

V usage is TRBV28 and J usage is TRBJ2-5; TRBD2 might be the D (6 bases). The V gene's germline CDR1 is MDHEN and CDR2 SYDVKM. The V gene lost 4 bases and the J gene lost 1 base, with 19 bases spanning the gap. The CDR3 has 17 amino acids. CDR3 sequence: CASSSQSRLGGQETQYF. The CDR3 nucleotides are TGTGCCAGCAGTTCCCAATCCAGACTAGGCGGCCAAGAGACCCAGTACTTC.

This clone was seen just once. The chain uses TRBV5-1 and TRBJ1-4; D not resolved. Germline V gene sequence: CDR1 SGHRS, CDR2 YFSETQ. The CDR3 consists of 13 residues. V lost 6 bases, J lost 2 bases, and 8 bases lay in between. CDR3 loop: CASKEPTNEKLFF. The CDR3 DNA reads TGCGCCAGCAAGGAACCGACTAATGAAAAACTGTTTTTT.

V and J are TRBV5-1 and TRBJ2-2; 10 positions match TRBD2. The ends lost 0 bases at V and 4 bases at J; junction bases unmatched: 3. This CDR3 has 16 residues. Germline CDR1 is SGHRS and CDR2 is YFSETQ. The CDR3, as DNA: TGCGCCAGCAGCTTGGGGGTAGCGGGAGGCACCGGGGAGCTGTTTTTT. Protein sequence: CASSLGVAGGTGELFF.

This chain connects TRBV6-5 to TRBJ2-7; 7 positions agree with TRBD2. The germline gives CDR1 MNHEY, CDR2 SVGAGI. The J segment lost 0 bases and the V segment lost 6 bases, leaving 11 bases of the junction unmatched. CDR3 length equals 16 residues. Here the CDR3 reads CASSYLADSSSYEQYF. The CDR3 nucleotides are TGTGCCAGCAGCTACCTAGCGGATTCAAGCTCCTACGAGCAGTACTTC.

The CDR3 sequence is CASSYSGGTTNTQYF. The CDR3 region has the DNA TGTGCCAGCAGTTACTCGGGAGGAACTACAAATACGCAGTATTTT. The gene calls are TRBV6-5 and TRBJ2-3, with D possibly being TRBD2 (6 bases). Germline CDR1 is MNHEY and CDR2 is SVGAGI. CDR3 length equals 15 residues. Between the trimmed V and J ends, which lost 0 bases and 7 bases, there was a span of 14 bases.

This chain joins TRBV6-6 and TRBJ2-1, with 7 bases identical to TRBD1. Germline V gene lookup returns CDR1 MNHNY and CDR2 SVGAGI (reference sequence). The CDR3 totals 14 residues. Unmatched junction bases numbered 7, after V lost 2 bases and J lost 9 bases. Here the CDR3 reads CASSYPGQASEQFF. CDR3 coding DNA: TGTGCCAGCAGTTACCCAGGACAGGCCAGTGAGCAGTTCTTC.